A single sample is the source of the 13 T cell receptor beta chains below, sequenced in a study of human T cells and chemical hapten exposure (dated by TCRdb to about 2021). The meaning of the sample's time point label: patch test 1, 2 weeks after DPC sensitization. Interpreted using the paper, the treatment or condition label stands for: therapeutic diphenylcyclopropenone sensitization with weekly scalp DPC. Library generation was performed with RACE. Sequencing instrument: NextSeq 500. In-frame beta chains were kept once TCRdb had trimmed the public reads at Q25 with fastp and called clones with MiXCR. Under each unique CDR3 protein, matching rows form one entry showing the most common genes and DNA. The sample contains 75,000 to 90,000 distinct CDR3 sequences, 10% of them found a single time. The ten largest account for approximately 1.5% of the sample. The sample was whole blood, taken in connection with sensitization to the hapten diphenylcyclopropenone (DPC). Receptors were obtained from a woman between 45 and 65 years old with alopecia areata. Some clones in this sample may be carry-over from other donors' samples.

The gene calls are TRBV2 and TRBJ2-5; 7 positions agree with TRBD1. The CDR3 consists of 15 residues. CDR1 and CDR2 (germline): SNHLY, FYNNEI. Trimming removed 7 bases from V and 2 bases from J; junction bases left unmatched: 10. The CDR3 region has the DNA TGTGCCAGCACGGGACAGCCACTCATACAAGAGACCCAGTACTTC. Amino acids: CASTGQPLIQETQYF. Complete variable domain (other parts from reference TRBV2 and TRBJ2-5): EPEVTQTPSHQVTQMGQEVILRCVPISNHLYFYWYRQILGQKVEFLVSFYNNEISEKSEIFDDQFSVERPDGSNFTLKIRSTKLEDSAMYFCASTGQPLIQETQYFGPGTRLLVL.

This clonotype was found many times. This chain uses TRBV5-1 with TRBJ2-7; the match to TRBD2 covers 11 bases. The trim removed 4 bases at V and 5 bases at J, leaving 5 bases unmatched. There are 14 residues in the CDR3. Germline V lookup: CDR1 SGHRS, CDR2 YFSETQ. In nucleotides, the CDR3 is TGCGCCAGCAGCCCGACTAGCGGGAAGGACGAGCAGTACTTC. This sequence encodes CASSPTSGKDEQYF. Filled out from reference TRBV5-1 and TRBJ2-7, the complete variable domain reads KAGVTQTPRYLIKTRGQQVTLSCSPISGHRSVSWYQQTPGQGLQFLFEYFSETQRNKGNFPGRFSGRQFSNSRSEMNVSTLELGDSALYLCASSPTSGKDEQYFGPGTRLTVT.

This clonotype was seen only a few times. V and J are TRBV5-4 and TRBJ2-7, with 8 bases matching TRBD2. Trimming took 2 bases from V and 2 from J; bases not matched to a gene: 15. Germline V gene data show CDR1 as SGHNT and CDR2 as YYREEE (reference sequence). This CDR3 region has 18 residues. DNA for the CDR3: TGTGCCAGCAGCTTTTTACCCCGGGGCGGGAGGCCTACCTACGAGCAGTACTTC. This encodes CASSFLPRGGRPTYEQYF.

In its sample, this clonotype was seen a few times. The genes are TRBV27 and TRBJ2-7; the D is unclear. V lost 6 bases, J lost 2 bases, and 20 bases lay in between. The V gene's germline CDR1 is MNHEY and CDR2 SMNVEV (reference sequence). The CDR3 consists of 16 residues. DNA of the CDR3: TGTGCCAGCAGCAGAGACCCTCGGACGGATACCTACGAGCAGTACTTC. It yields the protein CASSRDPRTDTYEQYF.

Concerning this clonotype: One end of the junction is discordant with germline, which a read error may explain. V and J are TRBV18 and TRBJ2-2, with unresolved D. Germline V gene sequence: CDR1 KGHSH, CDR2 LQKENI. The CDR3 sequence is 14 residues long. This CDR3 reads CVSSPWQESGELFF. The CDR3 DNA is TGTGTCAGCTCACCATGGCAGGAGTCCGGGGAGCTGTTTTTT.

The V and J genes are TRBV2 and TRBJ1-2; 9 nucleotides agree with TRBD1. In germline, CDR1 is SNHLY, CDR2 FYNNEI. The V and J ends lost 6 bases and 5 bases, in that order; junction bases with no gene match: 10. CDR3 length: 15 residues. CDR3 sequence: CASREQGAIFYGYTF. CDR3 nucleotide sequence: TGTGCCAGCAGGGAACAGGGGGCGATCTTTTATGGCTACACCTTC. The full variable domain, in which reference TRBV2 and TRBJ1-2 provide the parts outside the CDR3, is EPEVTQTPSHQVTQMGQEVILRCVPISNHLYFYWYRQILGQKVEFLVSFYNNEISEKSEIFDDQFSVERPDGSNFTLKIRSTKLEDSAMYFCASREQGAIFYGYTFGSGTRLTVV.

The gene calls are TRBV19 and TRBJ1-4; D is uncertain. Germline V gene lookup returns CDR1 LNHDA and CDR2 SQIVND (reference sequence). This CDR3 contains 15 residues. V dropped 4 bases and J dropped 10 bases, with 19 bases sitting between them. The CDR3 bases are TGTGCCAGTAGTAATCCGGTCTCAGGCGCTGGAAAACTGTTTTTT. This sequence encodes CASSNPVSGAGKLFF.

The V and J genes are TRBV20-1 and TRBJ1-5; 10 bases fit TRBD1. This CDR3 is built from 14 residues. CDR1 is DFQATT, CDR2 SNEGSKA, per germline (reference sequence). Trimming removed 0 bases from V and 6 bases from J; junction bases left unmatched: 2. As DNA, the CDR3 is TGCAGTGCTAGAGAGGGACAGGGGATTCAGCCCCAGCATTTT. It encodes CSAREGQGIQPQHF.

This clonotype has only a few counts. The CDR3 here is CASSIPPSDTQYF. The CDR3, as DNA: TGTGCCAGCAGCATTCCCCCTAGCGATACGCAGTATTTT. The V gene is TRBV5-6, the J gene TRBJ2-3, with TRBD2 as a possible D gene (5 bases). The germline CDR1 and CDR2 sequences are SGHDT and YYEEEE. Trimming stripped 4 bases from V and 6 bases from J, with 12 bases between. The CDR3 is made up of 13 amino acids.

In this sample, this clonotype turned up many times. This chain connects TRBV7-6 to TRBJ1-1; D remains unclear. The CDR3 runs 15 residues. Germline V gives CDR1 SGHVS, CDR2 FNYEAQ. Trimming removed 1 base at V and 4 bases at J, with 13 bases between. The CDR3 region is CASSLDRAFGTEAFF. The CDR3 DNA reads TGTGCCAGCAGCTTAGACCGGGCCTTCGGCACTGAAGCTTTCTTT.

This CDR3 reads CASSEGLGGPGYF. The CDR3 DNA follows: TGTGCCAGCAGTGAAGGGCTTGGAGGCCCAGGTTACTTC. The chain links TRBV2 to TRBJ2-4; weak D call: TRBD2 (5 bases). Germline V CDR1 and CDR2: SNHLY, FYNNEI. Between the trimmed V and J ends, which lost 1 base and 16 bases, there was a span of 17 bases. The CDR3 has 13 residues.

The sample holds many counts of this clonotype. This chain uses TRBV6-1 with TRBJ2-7; 8 nucleotides line up with TRBD1. Germline lookup yields CDR1 MNHNS and CDR2 SASEGT. V gave up 3 bases and J gave up 5 bases; unmatched junction bases: 3. This CDR3 has 13 residues. CDR3 loop: CASSETGDNEQYF. As DNA, the CDR3 is TGTGCCAGCAGTGAGACAGGGGACAACGAGCAGTACTTC.

This clonotype showed up many times. The rearrangement links TRBV27 to TRBJ2-3; D remains unclear. The CDR3 sequence is 13 residues long. V gave up 4 bases and J gave up 4 bases, with 9 bases separating them. The V gene's germline CDR1 is MNHEY and CDR2 SMNVEV (reference sequence). The CDR3 nucleotides are TGTGCCAGCAGTTCTCGGTTTCCAGATACGCAGTATTTT. Translation: CASSSRFPDTQYF.